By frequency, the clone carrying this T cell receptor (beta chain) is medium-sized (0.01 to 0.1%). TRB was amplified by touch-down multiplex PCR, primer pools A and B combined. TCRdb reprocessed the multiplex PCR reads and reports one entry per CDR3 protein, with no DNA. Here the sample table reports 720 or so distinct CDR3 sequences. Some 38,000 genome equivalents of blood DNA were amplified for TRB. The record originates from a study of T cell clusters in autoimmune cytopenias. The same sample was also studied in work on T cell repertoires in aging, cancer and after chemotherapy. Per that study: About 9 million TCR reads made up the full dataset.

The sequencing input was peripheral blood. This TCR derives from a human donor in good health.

The CDR3: CASSFSLGNTIYF. The chain couples TRBV12-3 or TRBV12-4 to TRBJ1-3. This CDR3 region has 13 residues.